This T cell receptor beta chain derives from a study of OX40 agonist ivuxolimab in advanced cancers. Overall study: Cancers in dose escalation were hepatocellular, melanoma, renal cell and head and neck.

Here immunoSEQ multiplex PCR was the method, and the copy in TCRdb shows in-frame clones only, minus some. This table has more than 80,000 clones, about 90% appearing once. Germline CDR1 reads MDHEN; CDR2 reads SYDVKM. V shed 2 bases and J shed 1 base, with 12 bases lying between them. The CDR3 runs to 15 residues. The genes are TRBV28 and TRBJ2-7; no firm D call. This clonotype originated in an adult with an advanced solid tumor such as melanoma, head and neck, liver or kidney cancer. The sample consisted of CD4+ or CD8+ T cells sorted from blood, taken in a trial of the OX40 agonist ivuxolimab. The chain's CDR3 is CASSLGPPWSYEQYF. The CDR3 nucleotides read TGTGCCAGCAGTTTAGGGCCCCCTTGGTCCTACGAGCAGTACTTC.